This T cell receptor beta chain was sequenced during a study of T cells in Graves' hyperthyroidism and ophthalmopathy. Study results and limitations: The model identified upcoming ophthalmopathy a median approximately six months ahead of onset.

An absence of ophthalmopathy progression within 18 months meant stable Graves' hyperthyroidism. Diagnosis rested on symptoms, serum thyroxine and TRAb, thyroid ultrasound, and orbital computed tomography. This clonotype came up many times. Its antigen is currently unknown. TCR beta CDR3 region amplification was performed from RNA transcripts. When the TCR CDR3 underwent first-round RT-PCR, the HTBI primer set was used. TCRdb re-derived calls from the multiplex PCR reads in MiXCR, one entry per CDR3 protein. The table includes over 200,000 distinct CDR3 sequences, approximately 20% detected once. The specimen sequenced was blood. The sequence derives from a man aged 35-49 years with Graves' hyperthyroidism.

The CDR3 here is CASSYENTDTQYF. DNA of the CDR3: TGTGCCAGCAGCTACGAAAACACAGATACGCAGTATTTT. The V call is TRBV11-2, the J call TRBJ2-3; D call uncertain. Germline-derived CDR1 and CDR2 are SGHAT and FQNNGV. With 4 bases removed from V and 2 bases from J, the gap between germline ends came to 7 bases. The length of the CDR3 is 13 residues.